These T cell receptor beta chains were read from a single sample in a study of early T cells in non-severe SARS-CoV-2 infection. MiXCR, applied by TCRdb to the 5' RACE reads, yields one record per CDR3 protein. The table lists 70,000 to 85,000 distinct CDR3 sequences, 12% of them singletons. Sequences were obtained from whole blood. The receptors originated from an adult who was a healthcare worker with PCR-confirmed SARS-CoV-2 infection or an uninfected control (not recorded which). CDR3s include the opening cysteine and the closing phenylalanine or tryptophan. The D gene is left open where the match is weak. Clone size is given for some rows only: seen once, a few or many times, or a class if the clone is expanded.

v_call: TRBV4-2
clone_size: many
d_call: TRBD2
j_call: TRBJ2-7
cdr3_aa: CASSQEGILAGPSYEQYF
cdr3_nt: TGTGCCAGCAGCCAAGAAGGGATTCTAGCGGGACCGTCCTACGAGCAGTACTTC

v_call: TRBV30
clone_size: many
d_call: TRBD2
j_call: TRBJ2-1
cdr3_aa: CAWSGTSGIGDEQFF
cdr3_nt: TGTGCCTGGAGTGGGACTAGCGGGATTGGGGATGAGCAGTTCTTC

v_call: TRBV10-3
clone_size: few
d_call: NA
j_call: TRBJ2-7
cdr3_aa: CAISEGLAAYEQYF
cdr3_nt: TGTGCCATCAGTGAGGGCCTGGCGGCCTACGAGCAGTACTTC

v_call: TRBV7-9
clone_size: NA
d_call: TRBD1
j_call: TRBJ1-2
cdr3_aa: CASSRSGGDNYGYTF
cdr3_nt: TGTGCCAGCAGCCGATCAGGGGGCGATAACTATGGCTACACCTTC

v_call: TRBV2
clone_size: many
d_call: TRBD2
j_call: TRBJ2-1
cdr3_aa: CASSPGLAGFQQFF
cdr3_nt: TGTGCCAGCAGCCCGGGACTAGCGGGATTCCAGCAGTTCTTC

v_call: TRBV6-5
clone_size: NA
d_call: NA
j_call: TRBJ2-7
cdr3_aa: CASGRGPPVYEQYF
cdr3_nt: TGTGCCAGCGGGCGGGGCCCCCCTGTCTACGAGCAGTACTTC

v_call: TRBV7-2
clone_size: many
d_call: TRBD2
j_call: TRBJ2-5
cdr3_aa: CASSLTREGPETQYF
cdr3_nt: TGTGCCAGCAGCTTAACACGGGAGGGCCCAGAGACCCAGTACTTC

v_call: TRBV28
clone_size: many
d_call: TRBD1
j_call: TRBJ1-6
cdr3_aa: CASSLQGYNSPLHF
cdr3_nt: TGTGCCAGCAGTCTACAGGGGTATAATTCACCCCTCCACTTT

v_call: TRBV7-2
clone_size: many
d_call: NA
j_call: TRBJ2-3
cdr3_aa: CASRLPAGDTQYF
cdr3_nt: TGTGCCAGCAGACTGCCAGCGGGAGATACGCAGTATTTT

v_call: TRBV7-3
clone_size: many
d_call: NA
j_call: TRBJ2-7
cdr3_aa: CASSLLAGAYEQYF
cdr3_nt: TGTGCCAGCAGCTTATTAGCCGGTGCCTACGAGCAGTACTTC

v_call: TRBV20-1
clone_size: few
d_call: TRBD2
j_call: TRBJ2-3
cdr3_aa: CSARRLAGGTDTQYF
cdr3_nt: TGCAGTGCTCGCCGACTAGCGGGAGGTACAGATACGCAGTATTTT

v_call: TRBV11-2
clone_size: NA
d_call: NA
j_call: TRBJ2-1
cdr3_aa: CASSRISGAYNEQFF
cdr3_nt: TGTGCCAGCAGCCGCATCAGCGGAGCTTACAATGAGCAGTTCTTC

v_call: TRBV7-7
clone_size: NA
d_call: TRBD2
j_call: TRBJ2-7
cdr3_aa: CASSSGLAGGQYF
cdr3_nt: TGTGCCAGCAGCTCGGGACTAGCGGGAGGGCAGTACTTC

v_call: TRBV24-1
clone_size: NA
d_call: TRBD2
j_call: TRBJ2-1
cdr3_aa: CATSDPWVAGYSYNEQFF
cdr3_nt: TGTGCCACCAGTGATCCCTGGGTAGCGGGATACTCCTACAATGAGCAGTTCTTC

v_call: TRBV2
clone_size: NA
d_call: TRBD2
j_call: TRBJ2-7
cdr3_aa: CASSGSSGVSYEQYF
cdr3_nt: TGTGCCAGCAGTGGCTCCAGCGGGGTGTCCTACGAGCAGTACTTC

v_call: TRBV3-1
clone_size: few
d_call: NA
j_call: TRBJ2-1
cdr3_aa: CASSHRDTGAEQFF
cdr3_nt: TGTGCCAGCAGCCACCGGGACACCGGGGCGGAGCAGTTCTTC

v_call: TRBV7-9
clone_size: many
d_call: NA
j_call: TRBJ2-7
cdr3_aa: CASSPRAYYEQYF
cdr3_nt: TGTGCCAGCAGCCCACGGGCGTACTACGAGCAGTACTTC

v_call: TRBV5-1
clone_size: NA
d_call: TRBD2
j_call: TRBJ2-1
cdr3_aa: CASNSLSGTGLKQFF
cdr3_nt: TGCGCCAGCAATTCCCTTAGCGGGACCGGGCTAAAGCAGTTCTTC

v_call: TRBV11-1
clone_size: NA
d_call: NA
j_call: TRBJ2-7
cdr3_aa: CASSAEAVGEQYF
cdr3_nt: TGTGCCAGCAGCGCGGAGGCCGTAGGCGAGCAGTACTTC

v_call: TRBV28
clone_size: NA
d_call: TRBD1
j_call: TRBJ2-7
cdr3_aa: CASSSPTGGGGEQYF
cdr3_nt: TGTGCCAGCAGTTCTCCGACAGGGGGCGGGGGCGAGCAGTACTTC

v_call: TRBV29-1
clone_size: many
d_call: TRBD1
j_call: TRBJ2-7
cdr3_aa: CSVGGQTSYEQYF
cdr3_nt: TGCAGCGTTGGGGGACAGACATCCTACGAGCAGTACTTC

v_call: TRBV19
clone_size: once
d_call: TRBD1
j_call: TRBJ2-1
cdr3_aa: CASSIARGQGYNEQFF
cdr3_nt: TGTGCCAGTAGTATAGCACGGGGACAGGGGTACAATGAGCAGTTCTTC

v_call: TRBV29-1
clone_size: NA
d_call: TRBD1
j_call: TRBJ2-5
cdr3_aa: CSVETGAGETQYF
cdr3_nt: TGCAGCGTTGAAACAGGGGCGGGAGAGACCCAGTACTTC

v_call: TRBV20-1
clone_size: NA
d_call: NA
j_call: TRBJ1-2
cdr3_aa: CSGSGYTF
cdr3_nt: TGCAGTGGAAGTGGCTACACCTTC

v_call: TRBV5-1
clone_size: many
d_call: TRBD1
j_call: TRBJ1-5
cdr3_aa: CASSPGQGWDQPQHF
cdr3_nt: TGCGCCAGCAGCCCGGGACAGGGTTGGGATCAGCCCCAGCATTTT

v_call: TRBV5-1
clone_size: few
d_call: NA
j_call: TRBJ2-7
cdr3_aa: CASSNQGYEQYF
cdr3_nt: TGCGCCAGCAGTAATCAGGGCTACGAGCAGTACTTC

v_call: TRBV27
clone_size: once
d_call: NA
j_call: TRBJ2-3
cdr3_aa: CASSFLQGDTQYF
cdr3_nt: TGTGCCAGCAGTTTCCTCCAGGGAGATACGCAGTATTTT

v_call: TRBV12-3/TRBV12-4
clone_size: NA
d_call: NA
j_call: TRBJ2-1
cdr3_aa: CASSFSLGGEQFF
cdr3_nt: TGTGCCAGCAGCTTTTCATTAGGCGGCGAGCAGTTCTTC

v_call: TRBV27
clone_size: NA
d_call: TRBD1
j_call: TRBJ2-7
cdr3_aa: CASIGQGSYEQYF
cdr3_nt: TGTGCCAGCATAGGACAGGGCAGCTACGAGCAGTACTTC

v_call: TRBV6-6
clone_size: many
d_call: TRBD1
j_call: TRBJ2-7
cdr3_aa: CASSYDRVLREQYF
cdr3_nt: TGTGCCAGCAGTTATGACAGGGTCCTACGTGAGCAGTACTTC

v_call: TRBV20-1
clone_size: NA
d_call: NA
j_call: TRBJ2-7
cdr3_aa: CSAGPDGNYRYEQYF
cdr3_nt: TGCAGTGCTGGCCCCGACGGGAACTACCGCTACGAGCAGTACTTC

v_call: TRBV20-1
clone_size: many
d_call: NA
j_call: TRBJ2-5
cdr3_aa: CSARPDRTQETQYF
cdr3_nt: TGCAGTGCTAGGCCCGACAGAACTCAAGAGACCCAGTACTTC

v_call: TRBV29-1
clone_size: NA
d_call: TRBD1
j_call: TRBJ2-7
cdr3_aa: CSVGDSSYEQYF
cdr3_nt: TGCAGCGTTGGGGACAGCTCCTACGAGCAGTACTTC